The clone carrying this T cell receptor (beta chain) was detected once. Deletions cut 5 bases from V and 5 bases from J, with 9 bases between. The CDR3 contains 12 residues. Germline CDR1 is SGHVS and CDR2 is FQNEAQ. These data are taken from a study of blood T cell repertoires in COVID-19. Study context: Samples of COVID-19 (acute and convalescent) were obtained from the United States, Italy and Spain. PBMCs, B-cell-depleted T cells, or T cells were the source of the cDNA or gDNA that made up the material.

Authors' processing steps: From reference gene primer amplification, estimates of nucleated cell counts were derived. Repertoires were generated with immunoSEQ multiplex PCR, while TCRdb's copy carries only in-frame clones and drops some. The V and J calls and clone size were taken over from that table, and D and trimming were inferred from the DNA. Among 270,000 or so clones listed, 81% were seen once. The chain recombines TRBV7-8 with TRBJ1-2; D not certain. This clonotype was obtained from a woman aged 55-75 years with active or convalescent COVID-19. Sequencing was done on a sample of peripheral blood. This CDR3 reads CASSPQVYGYTF. CDR3 nucleotides: TGTGCCAGCAGCCCTCAGGTTTATGGCTACACCTTC.